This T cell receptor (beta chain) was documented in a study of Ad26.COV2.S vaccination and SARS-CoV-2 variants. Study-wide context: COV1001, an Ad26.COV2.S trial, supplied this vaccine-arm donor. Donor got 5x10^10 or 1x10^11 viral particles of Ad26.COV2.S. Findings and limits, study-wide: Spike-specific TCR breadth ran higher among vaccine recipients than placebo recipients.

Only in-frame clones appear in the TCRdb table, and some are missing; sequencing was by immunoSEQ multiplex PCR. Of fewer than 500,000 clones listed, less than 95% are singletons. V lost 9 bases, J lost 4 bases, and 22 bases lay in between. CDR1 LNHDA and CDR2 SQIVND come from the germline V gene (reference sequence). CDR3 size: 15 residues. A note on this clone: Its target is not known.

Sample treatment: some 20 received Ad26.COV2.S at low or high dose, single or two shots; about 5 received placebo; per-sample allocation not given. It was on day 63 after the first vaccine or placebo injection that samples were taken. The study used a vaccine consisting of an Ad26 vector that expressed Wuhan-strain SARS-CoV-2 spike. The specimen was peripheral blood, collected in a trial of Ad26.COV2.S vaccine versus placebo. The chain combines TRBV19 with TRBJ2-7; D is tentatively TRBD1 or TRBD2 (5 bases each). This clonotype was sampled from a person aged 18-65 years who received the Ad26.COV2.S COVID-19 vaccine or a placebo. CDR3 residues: CASSDGWGKGYEQYF. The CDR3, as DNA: TGTGCCAGCAGTGATGGTTGGGGGAAGGGGTACGAGCAGTACTTC.